The source of this T cell receptor beta chain is a study of blood T cell repertoires in COVID-19. Study details: Samples taken during acute and convalescent COVID-19 were collected in the United States, Italy and Spain. The cDNA or gDNA used as material had been derived from T cells, B-cell-depleted T cells, or PBMCs.

Each participant's cohort was designated according to participant-reported clinical history. This clone was counted between two and nine times. The CDR3 is 10 amino acids. The germline CDR1 and CDR2 sequences are SNHLY and FYNNEI. The V gene lost 8 bases and the J gene lost 7 bases, with 9 bases spanning the gap. Authors' methods: For nucleated cells, counts were estimated from reference gene primer amplification. Profiled with immunoSEQ multiplex PCR; TCRdb holds only in-frame clones, not every one. From that table come the V and J calls and clone size; the DNA was used to work out D and trimming. The sample lists some 300,000 clones, around 89% seen once, with approximately 2% in the top ten.

Sequenced input: PBMCs or T cells enriched from blood (not recorded which). V is TRBV2 and J is TRBJ2-7; D is perhaps TRBD1 (5 bases). The receptor was derived from a woman aged 60-75 years in a cohort exposed to, infected with or recovered from COVID-19 (not recorded which). In nucleotides, the CDR3 is TGTGCCAGCCAGGGAAGGGAGCAGTACTTC. It is translated as CASQGREQYF.